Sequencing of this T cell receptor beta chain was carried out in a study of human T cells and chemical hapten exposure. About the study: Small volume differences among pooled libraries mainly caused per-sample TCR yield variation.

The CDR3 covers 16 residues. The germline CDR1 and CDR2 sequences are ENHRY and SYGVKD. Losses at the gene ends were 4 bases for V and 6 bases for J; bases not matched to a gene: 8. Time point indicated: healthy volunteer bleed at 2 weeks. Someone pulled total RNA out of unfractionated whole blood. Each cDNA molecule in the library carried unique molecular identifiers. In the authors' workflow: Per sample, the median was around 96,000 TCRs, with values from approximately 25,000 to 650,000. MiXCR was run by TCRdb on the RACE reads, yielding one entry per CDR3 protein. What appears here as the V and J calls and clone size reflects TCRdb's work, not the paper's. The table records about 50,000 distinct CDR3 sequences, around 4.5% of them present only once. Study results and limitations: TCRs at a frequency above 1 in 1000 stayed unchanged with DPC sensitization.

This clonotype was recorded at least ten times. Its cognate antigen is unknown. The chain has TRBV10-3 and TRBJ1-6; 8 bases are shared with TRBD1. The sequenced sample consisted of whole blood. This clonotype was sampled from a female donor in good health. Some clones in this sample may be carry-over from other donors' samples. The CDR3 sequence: CAISGEDRVFNSPLHF. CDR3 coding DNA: TGTGCCATCAGTGGTGAGGACAGGGTTTTTAATTCACCCCTCCACTTT.